What follows are 19 T cell receptor beta chains derived from one specimen sequenced in a study of blood T cell repertoires in COVID-19. Sequencing was performed with immunoSEQ multiplex PCR; in TCRdb, only in-frame clones are kept and a portion is missing. The sample holds roughly 73,000 clones, 70% to 90% seen once. Sequenced sample: peripheral blood. The source of these receptors is a man aged 65 to 85 with active or convalescent COVID-19.

The chain couples TRBV19 to TRBJ2-7; D may be TRBD2 (7 bases). V was pared by 7 bases and J by 1 base, with 14 bases between. This CDR3 has 14 amino acids. Germline V gives CDR1 LNHDA, CDR2 SQIVND (reference sequence). In DNA, the CDR3 is TGTGCCAGTAATGGGGGGGGCGGATCCTACGAGCAGTACTTC. It codes for CASNGGGGSYEQYF.

This clone was seen a few times. The V and J genes are TRBV5-1 and TRBJ2-3, with D maybe TRBD2 (5 bases). CDR1 and CDR2 from the germline V gene are SGHRS and YFSETQ. The CDR3 has 13 amino acids. The V gene lost 4 bases and the J gene lost 5 bases, with 11 bases spanning the gap. As DNA, the CDR3 is TGCGCCAGCAGCCCGGACGGGGTAGATACGCAGTATTTT. It codes for CASSPDGVDTQYF.

This clone was picked up a small number of times. This chain uses TRBV27 with TRBJ2-2, with D tentatively TRBD1 (6 bases). Germline lookup yields CDR1 MNHEY and CDR2 SMNVEV (reference sequence). V was pared by 1 base and J by 3 bases, with 12 bases between. CDR3 size: 16 residues. The CDR3 protein is CASSLWAGVYTGELFF. CDR3 coding DNA: TGTGCCAGCAGTTTATGGGCAGGGGTATACACCGGGGAGCTGTTTTTT.

CDR3 residues: CASSQQFTGDYGYTF. The CDR3 DNA reads TGCGCCAGCAGCCAACAATTCACAGGGGACTATGGCTACACCTTC. This chain connects TRBV4-1 to TRBJ1-2; the match to TRBD1 covers 7 bases. Germline trimming cut 2 bases from V and 3 bases from J; bases unmatched to any gene: 6. This CDR3 spans 15 amino acids. The V gene's germline CDR1 is MGHRA and CDR2 YSYEKL.

V is TRBV30 and J is TRBJ1-5; TRBD1 might be the D (5 bases). CDR1 is GTSNPN and CDR2 is SVGIG in the germline V gene (reference sequence). The CDR3 runs 13 residues. The ends were cut back, 0 bases at V and 4 bases at J, with 7 bases in the middle. The CDR3 sequence: CAWSVGANQPQHF. The CDR3 DNA is TGTGCCTGGAGTGTTGGGGCTAATCAGCCCCAGCATTTT.

This clone appeared a few times. The rearrangement links TRBV19 to TRBJ1-5; D is undetermined. The CDR3 has 13 amino acids. CDR1 is LNHDA, CDR2 SQIVND, per germline (reference sequence). V lost 10 bases and J lost 5, with 15 bases in between. The CDR3 bases are TGTGCCATTAGCCTGGGCCGCGATCAGCCCCAGCATTTT. It codes for CAISLGRDQPQHF.

This clone occurred once. The chain employs TRBV2 and TRBJ1-3, with a possible D match to TRBD1 (5 bases). The CDR3 totals 16 residues. The V gene lost 4 bases and the J gene lost 4 bases, with 17 bases spanning the gap. Germline V gene sequence: CDR1 SNHLY, CDR2 FYNNEI. CDR3 loop: CASSGPGDMGGNTIYF. CDR3 DNA sequence: TGTGCCAGCAGTGGACCGGGGGATATGGGGGGAAACACCATATATTTT.

The V call is TRBV6-4, the J call TRBJ2-1, with 8 bases that match TRBD1. The CDR3 extends over 15 amino acids. The V segment lost 4 bases and the J segment 7 bases; nucleotides outside the gene matches: 9. Germline CDR1 is MRHNA and CDR2 is SNTAGT. CDR3 bases: TGTGCCAGCAGTGTGACCGGACAGGGAACGAATGAGCAGTTCTTC. It codes for CASSVTGQGTNEQFF.

The chain carries TRBV7-2 and TRBJ1-4; TRBD1 agrees at 10 bases. The CDR3 runs 16 residues. The germline V gene encodes CDR1 SGHTA and CDR2 FQGNSA. The J segment lost 8 bases and the V segment lost 6 bases, leaving 12 bases of the junction unmatched. The CDR3 reads CASSLGAGTGEEKLFF. The CDR3 region has the DNA TGTGCCAGCAGTCTTGGGGCGGGGACAGGGGAGGAAAAACTGTTTTTT.

The genes are TRBV5-6 and TRBJ2-6, with 7 positions matching TRBD1. The J segment lost 4 bases and the V segment lost 2 bases, leaving 9 bases of the junction unmatched. The CDR3 sequence is 17 residues long. The germline V gene has CDR1 SGHDT and CDR2 YYEEEE. DNA of the CDR3: TGTGCCAGCAGCTTCTTGATGACAGGGCGAGGGGCCAACGTCCTGACTTTC. Encoded protein: CASSFLMTGRGANVLTF.

The chain is built from TRBV6-2 or TRBV6-3 and TRBJ1-6, with TRBD1 as a possible D gene (5 bases). There are 15 residues in the CDR3. Germline values: CDR1 MNHEY, CDR2 SVGEGT. V was cut by 4 bases and J by 11 bases, with 18 bases left in between. CDR3: CASSLRGGYGAPLHF. CDR3 nucleotides: TGTGCCAGCAGTTTGAGGGGAGGGTATGGAGCACCCCTCCACTTT.

This clone was found once. V gene TRBV27 combines with J gene TRBJ1-4; tentative D call: TRBD1 (6 bases). V lost 5 bases and J lost 8, with 15 bases in between. CDR1 is MNHEY, CDR2 SMNVEV, per germline (reference sequence). This CDR3 has 14 residues. The CDR3 DNA reads TGTGCCAGCAGTACGGACAGAATCGGCGAAAAACTGTTTTTT. Translation gives CASSTDRIGEKLFF.

This chain joins TRBV3-1 (or the pseudogene TRBV3-2) and TRBJ1-3; a weak D match, TRBD1 (5 bases). V was pared by 4 bases and J by 2 bases, with 12 bases between. The CDR3 runs to 15 residues. Germline V gene lookup returns CDR1 LGHDT and CDR2 YNNKEL (reference sequence). For the CDR3, the DNA is TGTGCCAGCAGCCGAACCGGGACTACTGGAAACACCATATATTTT. This translates into CASSRTGTTGNTIYF.

This sequence joins TRBV6-6 and TRBJ2-3; no clear D. The CDR3 covers 15 residues. Germline loops: CDR1 MNHNY, CDR2 SVGAGI (reference sequence). The V end was cut by 5 bases, the J end by 0 bases, with 12 bases between. CDR3 sequence: CASSQFLPSTDTQYF. The CDR3 bases are TGTGCCAGCAGTCAATTCCTCCCGAGCACAGATACGCAGTATTTT.

The genes are TRBV29-1 and TRBJ2-5, with D tentatively TRBD1 (6 bases). Trimming cost V 4 bases and J 4 bases, with 19 bases left between them. The CDR3 length is 15 residues. Germline values: CDR1 SQVTM, CDR2 ANQGSEA. CDR3 protein: CSVGVGGTGRETQYF. The CDR3 coding sequence is TGCAGCGTTGGGGTTGGCGGAACAGGGAGAGAGACCCAGTACTTC.

This rearrangement joins TRBV10-1 to TRBJ2-1; 7 bases line up with TRBD2. V lost 4 bases and J lost 3; bases outside the gene matches: 0. The CDR3 has 13 residues. Germline lookup yields CDR1 WNHNN and CDR2 SYGVQD (reference sequence). The CDR3 DNA follows: TGCGCCAGCAGTGCTAGCGGCTACAATGAGCAGTTCTTC. This gives the protein CASSASGYNEQFF.

The chain has TRBV5-1 and TRBJ1-6, with D perhaps matching TRBD1 (6 bases). The CDR3 sequence is 16 residues long. Trimming took off 3 bases at V and 5 bases at J, with 15 bases between the two ends. Per the germline V gene, CDR1 is SGHRS and CDR2 is YFSETQ. CDR3 DNA: TGCGCCAGCAGCTCCGGATGGACAGTTGATAATTCACCCCTCCACTTT. Protein product: CASSSGWTVDNSPLHF.

This clone showed up just once. The chain uses TRBV7-9 and TRBJ1-3, with TRBD1 matching 7 bases. The CDR3 extends over 15 amino acids. Germline values: CDR1 SEHNR, CDR2 FQNEAQ (reference sequence). J lost 2 bases, V lost 3 bases, and 4 bases had no gene match. The CDR3 sequence is CASSFTGAAGNTIYF. The DNA for the CDR3 is TGTGCCAGCAGCTTTACAGGGGCTGCTGGAAACACCATATATTTT. The whole variable domain, remainder taken from reference TRBV7-9 and TRBJ1-3, is DTGVSQNPRHKITKRGQNVTFRCDPISEHNRLYWYRQTLGQGPEFLTYFQNEAQLEKSRLLSDRFSAERPKGSFSTLEIQRTEQGDSAMYLCASSFTGAAGNTIYFGEGSWLTVV.

This chain connects TRBV7-2 to TRBJ2-7; D possibly corresponds to TRBD1 (6 bases). Germline V gives CDR1 SGHTA, CDR2 FQGNSA. Trimming shortened V by 3 bases and J by 2 bases, and 11 bases separated the two germline ends. There are 14 residues in the CDR3. CDR3 coding DNA: TGTGCCAGCAGCTTTTCAGGGGCACCCTACGAGCAGTACTTC. Its protein product is CASSFSGAPYEQYF. The variable domain in full, completed from reference TRBV7-2 and TRBJ2-7, reads GAGVSQSPSNKVTEKGKDVELRCDPISGHTALYWYRQSLGQGLEFLIYFQGNSAPDKSGLPSDRFSAERTGGSVSTLTIQRTQQEDSAVYLCASSFSGAPYEQYFGPGTRLTVT.